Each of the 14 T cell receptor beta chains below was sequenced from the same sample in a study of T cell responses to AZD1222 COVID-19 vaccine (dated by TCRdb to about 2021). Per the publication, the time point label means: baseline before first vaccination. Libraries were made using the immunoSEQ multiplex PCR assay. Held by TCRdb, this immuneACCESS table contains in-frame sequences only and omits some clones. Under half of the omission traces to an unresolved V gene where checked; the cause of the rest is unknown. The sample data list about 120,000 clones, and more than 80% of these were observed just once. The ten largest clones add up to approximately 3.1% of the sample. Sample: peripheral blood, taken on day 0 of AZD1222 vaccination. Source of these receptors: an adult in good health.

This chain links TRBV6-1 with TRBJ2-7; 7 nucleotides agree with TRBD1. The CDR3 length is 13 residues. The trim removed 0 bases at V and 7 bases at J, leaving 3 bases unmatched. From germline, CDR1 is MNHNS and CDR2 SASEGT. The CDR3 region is CASSEAGTDEQYF. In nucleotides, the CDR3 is TGTGCCAGCAGTGAAGCAGGGACAGATGAGCAGTACTTC.

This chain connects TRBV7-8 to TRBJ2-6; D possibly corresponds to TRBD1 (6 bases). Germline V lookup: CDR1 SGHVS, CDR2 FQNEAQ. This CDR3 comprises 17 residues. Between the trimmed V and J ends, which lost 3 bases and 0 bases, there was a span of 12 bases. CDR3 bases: TGTGCCAGCAGCTTCCAGGGGTCCCCCTCTGGGGCCAACGTCCTGACTTTC. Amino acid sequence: CASSFQGSPSGANVLTF. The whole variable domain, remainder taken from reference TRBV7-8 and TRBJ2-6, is GAGVSQSPRYKVAKRGQDVALRCDPISGHVSLFWYQQALGQGPEFLTYFQNEAQLDKSGLPSDRFFAERPEGSVSTLKIQRTQQEDSAVYLCASSFQGSPSGANVLTFGAGSRLTVL.

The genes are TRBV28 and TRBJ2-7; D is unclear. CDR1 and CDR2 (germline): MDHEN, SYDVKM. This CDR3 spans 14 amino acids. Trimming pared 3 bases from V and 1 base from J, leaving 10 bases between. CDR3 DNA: TGTGCCAGCAGTTTTCCCCGGCGGTCCTACGAGCAGTACTTC. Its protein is CASSFPRRSYEQYF.

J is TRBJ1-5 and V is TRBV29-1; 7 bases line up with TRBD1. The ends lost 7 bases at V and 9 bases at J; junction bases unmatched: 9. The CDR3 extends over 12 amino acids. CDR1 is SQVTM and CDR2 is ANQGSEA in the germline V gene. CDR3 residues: CSAGTVGGPQHF. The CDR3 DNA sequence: TGCAGCGCCGGGACAGTCGGTGGGCCCCAGCATTTT.

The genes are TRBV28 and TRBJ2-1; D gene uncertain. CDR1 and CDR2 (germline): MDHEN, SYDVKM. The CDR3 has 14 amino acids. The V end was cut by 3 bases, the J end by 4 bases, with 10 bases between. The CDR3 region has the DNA TGTGCCAGCAGTTTGTCGGGCAATTACAATGAGCAGTTCTTC. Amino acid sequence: CASSLSGNYNEQFF.

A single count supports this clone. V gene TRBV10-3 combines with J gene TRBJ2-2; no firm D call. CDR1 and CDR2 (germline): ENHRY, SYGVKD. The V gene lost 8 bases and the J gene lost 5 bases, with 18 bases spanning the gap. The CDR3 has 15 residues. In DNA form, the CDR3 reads TGTGCCATCCAAACTTTCGAGGAATCGACCGGGGAGCTGTTTTTT. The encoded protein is CAIQTFEESTGELFF.

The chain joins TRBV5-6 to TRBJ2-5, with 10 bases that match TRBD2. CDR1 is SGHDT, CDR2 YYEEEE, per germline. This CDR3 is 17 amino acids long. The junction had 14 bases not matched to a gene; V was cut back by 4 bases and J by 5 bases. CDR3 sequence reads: CASSARVAGGLGETQYF. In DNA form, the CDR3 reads TGTGCCAGCAGCGCGAGGGTAGCGGGGGGTCTAGGGGAGACCCAGTACTTC.

CDR3 in DNA: TGTGCCAGTAGCCGACTAGCGGGCAATGAGCAGTTCTTC. Protein product: CASSRLAGNEQFF. This rearrangement joins TRBV19 to TRBJ2-1; 10 bases align to TRBD2. The germline V gene encodes CDR1 LNHDA and CDR2 SQIVND (reference sequence). The CDR3 sequence is 13 residues long. With V trimmed by 6 bases and J by 6 bases, 2 bases remained unmatched.

The CDR3 is CASTVTGWKTKAFF. The CDR3, as DNA: TGTGCCAGCACCGTTACAGGGTGGAAGACAAAAGCTTTCTTT. The chain is built from TRBV5-4 and TRBJ1-1; weak D call: TRBD1 (6 bases). The CDR3 runs to 14 residues. V was trimmed by 6 bases and J by 9 bases, leaving 21 bases between them. CDR1 and CDR2 (germline): SGHNT, YYREEE (reference sequence).

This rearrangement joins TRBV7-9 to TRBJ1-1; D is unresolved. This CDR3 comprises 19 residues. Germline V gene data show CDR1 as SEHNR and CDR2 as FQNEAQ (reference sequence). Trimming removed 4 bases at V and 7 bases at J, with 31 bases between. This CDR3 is CASSSQHGHGDRPVNEAFF. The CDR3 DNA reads TGTGCCAGCAGCTCACAGCACGGTCATGGAGACCGACCTGTCAATGAAGCTTTCTTT.

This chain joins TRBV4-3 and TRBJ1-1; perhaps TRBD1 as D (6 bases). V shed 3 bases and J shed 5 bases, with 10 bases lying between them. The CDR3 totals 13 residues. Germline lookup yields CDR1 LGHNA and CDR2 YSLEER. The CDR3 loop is CASSQIQGTEAFF. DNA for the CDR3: TGCGCCAGCAGCCAGATACAGGGAACTGAAGCTTTCTTT.

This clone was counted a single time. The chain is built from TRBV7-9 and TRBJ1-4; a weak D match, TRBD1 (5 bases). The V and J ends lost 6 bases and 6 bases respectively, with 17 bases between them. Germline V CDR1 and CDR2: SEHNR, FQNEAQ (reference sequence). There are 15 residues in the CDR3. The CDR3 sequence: CASREGGARDEKLFF. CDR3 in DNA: TGTGCCAGCAGAGAAGGCGGGGCGAGGGATGAAAAACTGTTTTTT.

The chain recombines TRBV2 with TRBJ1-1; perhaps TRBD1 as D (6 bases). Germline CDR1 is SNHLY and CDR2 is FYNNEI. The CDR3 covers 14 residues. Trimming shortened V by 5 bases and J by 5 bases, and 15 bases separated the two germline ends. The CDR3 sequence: CASSLQGLWTEAFF. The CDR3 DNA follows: TGTGCCAGCAGTCTGCAGGGGTTGTGGACTGAAGCTTTCTTT.

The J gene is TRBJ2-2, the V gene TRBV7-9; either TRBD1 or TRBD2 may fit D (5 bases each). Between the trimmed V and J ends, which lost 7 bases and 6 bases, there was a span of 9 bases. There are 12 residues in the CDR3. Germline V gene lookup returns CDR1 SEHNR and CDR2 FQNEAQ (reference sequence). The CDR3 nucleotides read TGTGCCAGCACCAGGGACGCCGGGGAGCTGTTTTTT. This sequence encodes CASTRDAGELFF.